The entry that follows covers one T cell receptor beta chain sequence. The antigen is not known. Some clones are missing from TCRdb's copy, which holds only in-frame ones; the method was immunoSEQ multiplex PCR. The table records under 250,000 clones, about nine tenths of them present only once. This entry belongs to a study of cytomegalovirus exposure and HLA in healthy donors. Study conclusions and caveats: There were three CMV-associated chains whose specificity for CMV antigens was confirmed in vitro. TCR sequences were mostly rare, though some public TCRs occurred in many donors. According to a subsequent analysis, TCR clusters identified in the first cohort showed a tendency to co-occur across the approximately 120 validation repertoires.

This CDR3 spans 13 amino acids. V lost 2 bases and J lost 5, with 9 bases in between. Germline CDR1 LNHDA, CDR2 SQIVND (reference sequence). The validation cohort, a group of around 120 subjects, included the donors and was separate from the approximately 660-subject first cohort. This receptor was taken from a woman between 18 and 29 years old in good health and CMV-seropositive. Sequencing was performed on PBMCs. The chain uses TRBV19 and TRBJ2-5; tentatively, D is TRBD2 (5 bases). CDR3 nucleotides: TGTGCCAGTAGTATACCCACTAGTGAGACCCAGTACTTC. Translated: CASSIPTSETQYF.